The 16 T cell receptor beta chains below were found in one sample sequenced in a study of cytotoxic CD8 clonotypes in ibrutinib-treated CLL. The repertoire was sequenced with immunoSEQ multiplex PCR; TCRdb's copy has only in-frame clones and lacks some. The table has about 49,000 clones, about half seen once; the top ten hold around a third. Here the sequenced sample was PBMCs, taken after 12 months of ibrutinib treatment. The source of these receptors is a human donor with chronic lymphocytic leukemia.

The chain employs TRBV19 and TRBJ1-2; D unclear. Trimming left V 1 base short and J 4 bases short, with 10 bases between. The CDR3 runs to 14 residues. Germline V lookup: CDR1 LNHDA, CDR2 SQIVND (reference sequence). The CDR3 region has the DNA TGTGCCAGTAGTATAGGGCCAGAGGCCTATGGCTACACCTTC. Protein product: CASSIGPEAYGYTF.

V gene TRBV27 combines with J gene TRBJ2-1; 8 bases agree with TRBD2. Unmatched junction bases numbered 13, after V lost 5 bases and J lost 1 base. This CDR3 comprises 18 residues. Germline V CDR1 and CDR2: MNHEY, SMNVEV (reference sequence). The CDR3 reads CASSPPSGAGGSYNEQFF. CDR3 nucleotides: TGTGCCAGCAGTCCTCCCTCCGGGGCGGGAGGATCCTACAATGAGCAGTTCTTC.

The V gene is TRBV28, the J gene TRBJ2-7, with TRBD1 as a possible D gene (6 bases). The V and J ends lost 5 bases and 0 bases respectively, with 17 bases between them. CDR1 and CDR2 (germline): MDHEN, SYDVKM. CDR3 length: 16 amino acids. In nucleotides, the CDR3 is TGTGCCAGCAGTGTCCTGGGCAGGGGAAACTCCTACGAGCAGTACTTC. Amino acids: CASSVLGRGNSYEQYF.

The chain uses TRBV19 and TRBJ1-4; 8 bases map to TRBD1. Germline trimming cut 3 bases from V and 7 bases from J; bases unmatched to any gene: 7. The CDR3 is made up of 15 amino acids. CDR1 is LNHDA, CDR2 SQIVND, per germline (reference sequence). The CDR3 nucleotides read TGTGCCAGTAGTATCGTCCAGGGGGCGATTGAAAAACTGTTTTTT. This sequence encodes CASSIVQGAIEKLFF.

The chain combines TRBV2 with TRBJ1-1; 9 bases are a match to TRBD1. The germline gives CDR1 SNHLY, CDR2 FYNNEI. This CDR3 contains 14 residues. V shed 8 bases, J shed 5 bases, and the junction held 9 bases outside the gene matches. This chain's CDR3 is CASGRTGVGTEAFF. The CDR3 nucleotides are TGTGCCAGCGGACGGACAGGGGTTGGGACTGAAGCTTTCTTT.

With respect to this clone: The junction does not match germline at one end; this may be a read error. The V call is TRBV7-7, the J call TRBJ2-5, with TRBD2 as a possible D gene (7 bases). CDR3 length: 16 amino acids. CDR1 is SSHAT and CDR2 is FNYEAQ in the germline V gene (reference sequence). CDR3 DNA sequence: TGTGCTAGCAGCTTAGGGGGGGTAAGGAGTCAAGAGACCCAGTACTTC. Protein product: CASSLGGVRSQETQYF.

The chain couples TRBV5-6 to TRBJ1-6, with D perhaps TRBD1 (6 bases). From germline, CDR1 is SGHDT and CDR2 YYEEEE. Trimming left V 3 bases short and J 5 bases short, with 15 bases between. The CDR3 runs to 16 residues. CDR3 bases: TGTGCCAGCAGCTACAGGGTTCTCGTGGATAATTCACCCCTCCACTTT. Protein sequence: CASSYRVLVDNSPLHF.

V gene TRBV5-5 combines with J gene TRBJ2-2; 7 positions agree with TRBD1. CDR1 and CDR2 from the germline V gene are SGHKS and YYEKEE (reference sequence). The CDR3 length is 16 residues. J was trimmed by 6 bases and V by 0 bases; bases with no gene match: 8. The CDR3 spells CASSLATGIVAGELFF. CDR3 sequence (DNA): TGTGCCAGCAGCTTGGCGACAGGGATTGTTGCCGGGGAGCTGTTTTTT.

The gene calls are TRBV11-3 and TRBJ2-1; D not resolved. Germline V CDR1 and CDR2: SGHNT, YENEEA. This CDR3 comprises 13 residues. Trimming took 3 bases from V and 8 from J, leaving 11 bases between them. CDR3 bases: TGTGCCAGCAGCTTCGGGCCTAGGGATGAGCAGTTCTTC. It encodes CASSFGPRDEQFF.

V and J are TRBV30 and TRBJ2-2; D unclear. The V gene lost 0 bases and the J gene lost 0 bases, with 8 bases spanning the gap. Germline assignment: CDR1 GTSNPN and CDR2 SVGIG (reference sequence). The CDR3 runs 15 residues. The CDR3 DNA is TGTGCCTGGAGTGTACTACCCTCGAACACCGGGGAGCTGTTTTTT. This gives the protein CAWSVLPSNTGELFF.

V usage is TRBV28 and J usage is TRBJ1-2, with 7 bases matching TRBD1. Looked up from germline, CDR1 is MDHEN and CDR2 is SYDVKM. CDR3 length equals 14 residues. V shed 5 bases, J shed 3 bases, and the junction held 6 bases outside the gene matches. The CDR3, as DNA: TGTGCCAGCAGTGAAGGGGGCGCTGACTATGGCTACACCTTC. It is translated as CASSEGGADYGYTF.

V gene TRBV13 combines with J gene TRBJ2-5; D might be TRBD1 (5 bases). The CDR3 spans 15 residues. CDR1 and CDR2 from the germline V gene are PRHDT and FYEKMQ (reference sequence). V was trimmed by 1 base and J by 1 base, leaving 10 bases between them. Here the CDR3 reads CASSLALRAQETQYF. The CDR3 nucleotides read TGTGCCAGCAGCTTAGCCCTCAGGGCCCAAGAGACCCAGTACTTC.

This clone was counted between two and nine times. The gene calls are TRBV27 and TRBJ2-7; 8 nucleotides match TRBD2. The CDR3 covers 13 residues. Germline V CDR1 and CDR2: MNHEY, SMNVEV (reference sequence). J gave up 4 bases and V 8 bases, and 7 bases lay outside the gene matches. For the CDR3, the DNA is TGTGCCAGCGGAAGCGGGAGTGGGTACGAGCAGTACTTC. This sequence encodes CASGSGSGYEQYF.

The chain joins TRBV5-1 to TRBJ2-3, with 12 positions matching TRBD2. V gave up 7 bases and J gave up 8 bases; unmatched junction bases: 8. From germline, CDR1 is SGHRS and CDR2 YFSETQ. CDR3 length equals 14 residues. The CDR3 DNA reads TGCGCCAGCCGGGGGGCTAGCGGGAGGGGTACGCAGTATTTT. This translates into CASRGASGRGTQYF.

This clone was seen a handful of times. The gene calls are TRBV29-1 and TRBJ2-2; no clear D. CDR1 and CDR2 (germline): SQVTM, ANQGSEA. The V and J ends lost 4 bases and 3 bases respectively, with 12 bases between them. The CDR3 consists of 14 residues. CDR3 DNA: TGCAGCGTTGCTCAGCCTAAGCACACCGGGGAGCTGTTTTTT. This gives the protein CSVAQPKHTGELFF.

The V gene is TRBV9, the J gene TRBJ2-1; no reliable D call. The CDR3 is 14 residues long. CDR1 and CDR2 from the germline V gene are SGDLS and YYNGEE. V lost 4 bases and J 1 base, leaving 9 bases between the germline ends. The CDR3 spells CASSPFGSYNEQFF. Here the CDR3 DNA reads TGTGCCAGCAGCCCATTTGGGTCCTACAATGAGCAGTTCTTC.